This T cell receptor beta chain was retrieved from a study of T cells in Graves' hyperthyroidism and ophthalmopathy. Regions amplified from RNA transcripts were the TCR beta CDR3 regions. Using the HTBI primer set, a first-round RT-PCR was run on the TCR CDR3. TCRdb re-analysed the multiplex PCR reads in MiXCR, keeping a single row per CDR3 protein. The table records about 160,000 distinct CDR3 sequences, approximately 9% of them present only once. These patients, aged 18 to 65, had recently diagnosed hyperthyroidism lasting under 2 months. PBMCs came from around 10 ml fresh peripheral blood. Comments on this clonotype: Just one base apart from a much larger clone, this may be a read error.

The sequencing sample was made of blood. The receptor was derived from a woman aged 18-29 years with Graves' hyperthyroidism that later progressed to Graves' ophthalmopathy.

CDR3 sequence reads: CARSGQGGYTF. Here the CDR3 DNA reads TGTGCCCGCAGCGGACAGGGCGGCTACACCTTC. The chain carries TRBV6-2 or TRBV6-3 and TRBJ1-2, with 8 bases aligning to TRBD1. Germline V gene sequence: CDR1 MNHEY, CDR2 SVGEGT. The CDR3 length is 11 residues.